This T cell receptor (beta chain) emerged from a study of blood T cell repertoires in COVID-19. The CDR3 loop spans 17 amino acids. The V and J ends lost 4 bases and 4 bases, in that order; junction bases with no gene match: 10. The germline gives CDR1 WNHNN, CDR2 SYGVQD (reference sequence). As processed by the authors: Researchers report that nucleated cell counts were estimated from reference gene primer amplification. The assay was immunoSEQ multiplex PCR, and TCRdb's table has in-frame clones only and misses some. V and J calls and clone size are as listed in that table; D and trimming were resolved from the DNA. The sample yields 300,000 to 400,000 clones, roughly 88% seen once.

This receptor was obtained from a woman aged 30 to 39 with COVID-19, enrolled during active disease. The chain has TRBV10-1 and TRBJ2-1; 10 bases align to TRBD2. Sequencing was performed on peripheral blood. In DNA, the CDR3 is TGCGCCAGCAGTGGGGCTAGCGGGGGAAAAACTTACAATGAGCAGTTCTTC. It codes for CASSGASGGKTYNEQFF.